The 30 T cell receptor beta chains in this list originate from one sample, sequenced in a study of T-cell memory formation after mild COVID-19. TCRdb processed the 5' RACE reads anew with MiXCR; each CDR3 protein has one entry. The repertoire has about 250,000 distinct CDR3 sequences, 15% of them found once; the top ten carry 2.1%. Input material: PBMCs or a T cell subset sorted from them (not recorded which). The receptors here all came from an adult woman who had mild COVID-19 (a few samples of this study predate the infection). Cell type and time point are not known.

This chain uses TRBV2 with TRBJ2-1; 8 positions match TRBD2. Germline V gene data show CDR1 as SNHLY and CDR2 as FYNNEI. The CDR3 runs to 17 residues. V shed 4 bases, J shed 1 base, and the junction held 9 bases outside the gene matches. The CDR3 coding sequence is TGTGCCAGCAGTGGGAGGGGTAGCGGGGAATCCTACAATGAGCAGTTCTTC. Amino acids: CASSGRGSGESYNEQFF.

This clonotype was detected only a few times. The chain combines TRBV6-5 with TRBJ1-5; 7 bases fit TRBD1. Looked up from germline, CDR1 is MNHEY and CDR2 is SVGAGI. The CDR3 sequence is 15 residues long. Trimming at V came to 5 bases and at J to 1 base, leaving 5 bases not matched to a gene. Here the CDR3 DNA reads TGTGCCAGCAGTACGACAGGGTTCAGCAATCAGCCCCAGCATTTT. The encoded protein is CASSTTGFSNQPQHF.

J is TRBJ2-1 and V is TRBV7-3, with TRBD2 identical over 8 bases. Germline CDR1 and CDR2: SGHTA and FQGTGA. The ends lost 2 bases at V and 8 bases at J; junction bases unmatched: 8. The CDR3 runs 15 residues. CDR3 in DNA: TGTGCCAGCAGCTTATCGGCTAGCGGGTCGGATGAGCAGTTCTTC. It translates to CASSLSASGSDEQFF.

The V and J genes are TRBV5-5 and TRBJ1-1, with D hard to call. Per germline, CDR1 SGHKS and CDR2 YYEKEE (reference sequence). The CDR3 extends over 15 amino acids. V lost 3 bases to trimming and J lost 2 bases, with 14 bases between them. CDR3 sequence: CASSSTTATNTEAFF. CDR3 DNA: TGTGCCAGCAGCTCGACCACAGCTACAAACACTGAAGCTTTCTTT.

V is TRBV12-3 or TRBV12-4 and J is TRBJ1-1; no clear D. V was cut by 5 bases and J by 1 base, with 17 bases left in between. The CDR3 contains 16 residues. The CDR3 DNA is TGTGCCAGCAGTCCTCGAAAGGGATTGGCGAACACTGAAGCTTTCTTT. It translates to CASSPRKGLANTEAFF.

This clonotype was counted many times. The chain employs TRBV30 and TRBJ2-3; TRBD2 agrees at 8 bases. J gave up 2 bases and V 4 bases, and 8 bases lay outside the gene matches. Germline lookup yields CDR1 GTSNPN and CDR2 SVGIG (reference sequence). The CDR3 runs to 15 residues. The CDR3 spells CAWTAGGGSTDTQYF. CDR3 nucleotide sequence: TGTGCCTGGACCGCGGGGGGCGGTTCCACAGATACGCAGTATTTT.

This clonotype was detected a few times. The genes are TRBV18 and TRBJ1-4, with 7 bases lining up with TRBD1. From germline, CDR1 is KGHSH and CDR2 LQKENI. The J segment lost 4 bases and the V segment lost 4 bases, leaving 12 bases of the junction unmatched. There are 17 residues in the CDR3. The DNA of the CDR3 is TGTGCCAGCTCACGTTCCATGCCGGGACAGCTTAATGAAAAACTGTTTTTT. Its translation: CASSRSMPGQLNEKLFF.

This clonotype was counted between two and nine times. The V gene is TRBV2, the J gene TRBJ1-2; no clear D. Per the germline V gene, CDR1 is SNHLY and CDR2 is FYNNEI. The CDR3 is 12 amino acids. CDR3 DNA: TGTGCATTTAAGGATCTTGACTATGGCTACACCTTC. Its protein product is CAFKDLDYGYTF.

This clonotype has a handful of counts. Here the CDR3 DNA reads TGCAGTGCTACCCTCCGAGGGGTAAGCACAGATACGCAGTATTTT. It translates to CSATLRGVSTDTQYF. This chain connects TRBV20-1 to TRBJ2-3; the D call may be TRBD1 or TRBD2 (5 bases each). CDR3 length: 15 residues. V lost 4 bases, J lost 0 bases, and 14 bases lay in between. Germline V CDR1 and CDR2: DFQATT, SNEGSKA (reference sequence).

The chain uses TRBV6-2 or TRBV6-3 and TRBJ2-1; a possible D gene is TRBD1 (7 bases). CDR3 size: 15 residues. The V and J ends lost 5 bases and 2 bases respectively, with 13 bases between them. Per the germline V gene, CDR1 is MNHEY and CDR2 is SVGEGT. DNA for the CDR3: TGTGCCAGCAGTATTCTCAGGGGGGCCTACAATGAGCAGTTCTTC. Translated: CASSILRGAYNEQFF.

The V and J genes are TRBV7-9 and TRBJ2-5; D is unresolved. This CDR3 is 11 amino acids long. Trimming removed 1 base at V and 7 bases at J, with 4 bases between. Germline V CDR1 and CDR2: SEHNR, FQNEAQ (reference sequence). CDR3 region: CASSLEATQYF. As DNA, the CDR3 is TGTGCCAGCAGCTTAGAGGCGACCCAGTACTTC.

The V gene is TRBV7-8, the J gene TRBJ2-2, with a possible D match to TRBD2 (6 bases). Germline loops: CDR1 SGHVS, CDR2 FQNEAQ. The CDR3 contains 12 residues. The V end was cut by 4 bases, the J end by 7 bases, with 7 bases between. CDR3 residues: CASSWRGGELFF. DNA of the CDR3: TGTGCCAGCAGCTGGAGGGGCGGGGAGCTGTTTTTT.

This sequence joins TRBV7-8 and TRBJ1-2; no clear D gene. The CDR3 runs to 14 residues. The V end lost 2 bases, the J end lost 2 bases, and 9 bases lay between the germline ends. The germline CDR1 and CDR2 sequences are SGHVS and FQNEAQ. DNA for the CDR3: TGTGCCAGCAGCTTACTTGGGTTCAACTATGGCTACACCTTC. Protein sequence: CASSLLGFNYGYTF.

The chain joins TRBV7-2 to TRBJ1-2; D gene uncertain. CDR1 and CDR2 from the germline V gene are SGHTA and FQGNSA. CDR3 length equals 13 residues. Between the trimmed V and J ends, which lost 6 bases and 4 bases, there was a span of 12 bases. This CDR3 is CASSSPDGYGYTF. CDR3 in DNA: TGTGCCAGCAGTTCCCCGGATGGCTATGGCTACACCTTC.

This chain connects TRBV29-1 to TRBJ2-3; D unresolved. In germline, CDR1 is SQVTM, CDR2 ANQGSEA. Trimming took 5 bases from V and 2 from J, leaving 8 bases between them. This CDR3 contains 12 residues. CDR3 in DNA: TGCAGCGTTATCCGGGCCACAGATACGCAGTATTTT. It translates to CSVIRATDTQYF.

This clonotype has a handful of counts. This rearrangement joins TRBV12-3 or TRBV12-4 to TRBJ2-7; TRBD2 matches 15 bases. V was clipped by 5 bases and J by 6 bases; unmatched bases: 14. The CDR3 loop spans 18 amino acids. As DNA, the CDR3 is TGTGCCAGCAGTGCTAGGACTAGCGGGGGGGCTATGGTCGGCGAGCAGTACTTC. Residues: CASSARTSGGAMVGEQYF.

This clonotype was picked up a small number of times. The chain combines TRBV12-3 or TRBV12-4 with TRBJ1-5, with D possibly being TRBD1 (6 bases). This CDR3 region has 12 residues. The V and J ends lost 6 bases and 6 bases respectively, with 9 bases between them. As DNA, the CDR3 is TGTGCCAGCAGACAGGGAGTTCAGCCCCAGCATTTT. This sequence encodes CASRQGVQPQHF.

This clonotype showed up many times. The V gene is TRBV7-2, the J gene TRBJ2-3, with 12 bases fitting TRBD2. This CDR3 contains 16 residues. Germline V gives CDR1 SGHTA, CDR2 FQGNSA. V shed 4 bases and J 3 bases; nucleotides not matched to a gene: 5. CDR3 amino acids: CASSSTSGRGTDTQYF. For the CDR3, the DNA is TGTGCCAGCAGCTCGACTAGCGGGAGAGGGACAGATACGCAGTATTTT.

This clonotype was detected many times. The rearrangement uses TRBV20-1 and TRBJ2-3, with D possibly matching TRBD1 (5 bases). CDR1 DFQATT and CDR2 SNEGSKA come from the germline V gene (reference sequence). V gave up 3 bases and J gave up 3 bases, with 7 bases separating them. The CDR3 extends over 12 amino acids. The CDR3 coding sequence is TGCAGTGCTAGGAAGGGGACAGATACGCAGTATTTT. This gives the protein CSARKGTDTQYF.

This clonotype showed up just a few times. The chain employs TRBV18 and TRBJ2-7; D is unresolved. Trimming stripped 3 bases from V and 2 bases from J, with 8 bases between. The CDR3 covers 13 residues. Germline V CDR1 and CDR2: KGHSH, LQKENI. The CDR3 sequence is CASSPTSTYEQYF. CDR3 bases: TGTGCCAGCTCACCGACATCTACCTACGAGCAGTACTTC.

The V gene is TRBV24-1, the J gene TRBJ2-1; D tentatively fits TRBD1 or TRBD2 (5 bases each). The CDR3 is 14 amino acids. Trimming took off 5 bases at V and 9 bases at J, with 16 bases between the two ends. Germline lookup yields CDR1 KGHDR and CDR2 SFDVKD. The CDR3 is CATSGGEMFSEQFF. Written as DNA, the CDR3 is TGTGCCACCAGTGGAGGGGAGATGTTCAGTGAGCAGTTCTTC.

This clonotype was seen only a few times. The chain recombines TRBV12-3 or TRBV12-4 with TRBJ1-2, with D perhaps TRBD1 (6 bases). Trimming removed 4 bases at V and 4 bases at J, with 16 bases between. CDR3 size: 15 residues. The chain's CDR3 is CASSSAPQGAYGYTF. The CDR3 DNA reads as TGTGCCAGCAGTTCGGCCCCACAGGGCGCCTATGGCTACACCTTC.

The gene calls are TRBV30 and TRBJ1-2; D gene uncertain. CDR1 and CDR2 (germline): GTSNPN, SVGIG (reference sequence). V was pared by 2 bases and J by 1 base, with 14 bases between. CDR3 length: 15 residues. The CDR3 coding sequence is TGTGCCTGGAGTCGATACCAGATTGTTAACTATGGCTACACCTTC. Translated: CAWSRYQIVNYGYTF.

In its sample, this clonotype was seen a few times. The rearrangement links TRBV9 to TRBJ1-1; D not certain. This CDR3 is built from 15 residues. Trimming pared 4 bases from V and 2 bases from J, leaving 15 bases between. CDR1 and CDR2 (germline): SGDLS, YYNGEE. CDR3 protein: CASSLSPFSNTEAFF. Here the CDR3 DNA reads TGTGCCAGCAGCCTGTCACCGTTTTCAAACACTGAAGCTTTCTTT. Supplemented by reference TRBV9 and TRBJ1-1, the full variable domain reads DSGVTQTPKHLITATGQRVTLRCSPRSGDLSVYWYQQSLDQGLQFLIQYYNGEERAKGNILERFSAQQFPDLHSELNLSSLELGDSALYFCASSLSPFSNTEAFFGQGTRLTVV.

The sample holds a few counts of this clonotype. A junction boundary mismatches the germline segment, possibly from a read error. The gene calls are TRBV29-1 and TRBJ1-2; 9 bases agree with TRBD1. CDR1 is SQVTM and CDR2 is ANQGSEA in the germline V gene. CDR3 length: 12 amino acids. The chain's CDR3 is CSVDTGTGLYAF. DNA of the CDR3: TGCAGCGTTGACACCGGGACAGGGCTGTATGCCTTC.

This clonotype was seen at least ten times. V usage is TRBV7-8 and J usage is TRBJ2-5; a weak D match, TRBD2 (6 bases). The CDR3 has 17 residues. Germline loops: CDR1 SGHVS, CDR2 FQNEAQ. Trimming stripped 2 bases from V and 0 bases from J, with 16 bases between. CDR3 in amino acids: CASSLISSGAYQETQYF. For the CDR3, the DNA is TGTGCCAGCAGCTTAATTTCGTCGGGAGCGTACCAAGAGACCCAGTACTTC.

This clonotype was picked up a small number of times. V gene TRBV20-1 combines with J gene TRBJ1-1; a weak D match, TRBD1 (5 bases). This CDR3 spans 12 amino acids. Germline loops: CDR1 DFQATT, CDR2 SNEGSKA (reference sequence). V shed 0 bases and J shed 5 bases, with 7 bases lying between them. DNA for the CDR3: TGCAGTGCTAGAGACGGGGGGACTGAAGCTTTCTTT. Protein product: CSARDGGTEAFF.

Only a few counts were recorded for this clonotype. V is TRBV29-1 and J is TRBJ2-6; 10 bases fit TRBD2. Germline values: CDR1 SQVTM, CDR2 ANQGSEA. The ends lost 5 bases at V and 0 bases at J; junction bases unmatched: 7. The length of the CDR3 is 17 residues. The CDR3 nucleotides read TGCAGCGTTCAGTCTAGCGGGAGACTCTCTGGGGCCAACGTCCTGACTTTC. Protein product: CSVQSSGRLSGANVLTF.

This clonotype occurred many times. In DNA, the CDR3 is TGTGCCAGCAGCTTGGTGGCCGCCGGACGGGAGACCCAGTACTTC. Translated, it gives CASSLVAAGRETQYF. The V and J genes are TRBV5-6 and TRBJ2-5; no reliable D call. The germline V gene has CDR1 SGHDT and CDR2 YYEEEE. V dropped 0 bases and J dropped 5 bases, with 14 bases sitting between them. The CDR3 sequence is 15 residues long. Full variable domain (rest looked up from reference TRBV5-6 and TRBJ2-5): DAGVTQSPTHLIKTRGQQVTLRCSPKSGHDTVSWYQQALGQGPQFIFQYYEEEERQRGNFPDRFSGHQFPNYSSELNVNALLLGDSALYLCASSLVAAGRETQYFGPGTRLLVL.

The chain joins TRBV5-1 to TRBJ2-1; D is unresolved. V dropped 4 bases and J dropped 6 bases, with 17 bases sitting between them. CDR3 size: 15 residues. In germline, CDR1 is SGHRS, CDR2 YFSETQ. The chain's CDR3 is CASSPSSNIGNEQFF. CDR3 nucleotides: TGCGCCAGCAGCCCGTCCTCGAATATTGGCAATGAGCAGTTCTTC. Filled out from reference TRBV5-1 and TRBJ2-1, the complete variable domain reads KAGVTQTPRYLIKTRGQQVTLSCSPISGHRSVSWYQQTPGQGLQFLFEYFSETQRNKGNFPGRFSGRQFSNSRSEMNVSTLELGDSALYLCASSPSSNIGNEQFFGPGTRLTVL.